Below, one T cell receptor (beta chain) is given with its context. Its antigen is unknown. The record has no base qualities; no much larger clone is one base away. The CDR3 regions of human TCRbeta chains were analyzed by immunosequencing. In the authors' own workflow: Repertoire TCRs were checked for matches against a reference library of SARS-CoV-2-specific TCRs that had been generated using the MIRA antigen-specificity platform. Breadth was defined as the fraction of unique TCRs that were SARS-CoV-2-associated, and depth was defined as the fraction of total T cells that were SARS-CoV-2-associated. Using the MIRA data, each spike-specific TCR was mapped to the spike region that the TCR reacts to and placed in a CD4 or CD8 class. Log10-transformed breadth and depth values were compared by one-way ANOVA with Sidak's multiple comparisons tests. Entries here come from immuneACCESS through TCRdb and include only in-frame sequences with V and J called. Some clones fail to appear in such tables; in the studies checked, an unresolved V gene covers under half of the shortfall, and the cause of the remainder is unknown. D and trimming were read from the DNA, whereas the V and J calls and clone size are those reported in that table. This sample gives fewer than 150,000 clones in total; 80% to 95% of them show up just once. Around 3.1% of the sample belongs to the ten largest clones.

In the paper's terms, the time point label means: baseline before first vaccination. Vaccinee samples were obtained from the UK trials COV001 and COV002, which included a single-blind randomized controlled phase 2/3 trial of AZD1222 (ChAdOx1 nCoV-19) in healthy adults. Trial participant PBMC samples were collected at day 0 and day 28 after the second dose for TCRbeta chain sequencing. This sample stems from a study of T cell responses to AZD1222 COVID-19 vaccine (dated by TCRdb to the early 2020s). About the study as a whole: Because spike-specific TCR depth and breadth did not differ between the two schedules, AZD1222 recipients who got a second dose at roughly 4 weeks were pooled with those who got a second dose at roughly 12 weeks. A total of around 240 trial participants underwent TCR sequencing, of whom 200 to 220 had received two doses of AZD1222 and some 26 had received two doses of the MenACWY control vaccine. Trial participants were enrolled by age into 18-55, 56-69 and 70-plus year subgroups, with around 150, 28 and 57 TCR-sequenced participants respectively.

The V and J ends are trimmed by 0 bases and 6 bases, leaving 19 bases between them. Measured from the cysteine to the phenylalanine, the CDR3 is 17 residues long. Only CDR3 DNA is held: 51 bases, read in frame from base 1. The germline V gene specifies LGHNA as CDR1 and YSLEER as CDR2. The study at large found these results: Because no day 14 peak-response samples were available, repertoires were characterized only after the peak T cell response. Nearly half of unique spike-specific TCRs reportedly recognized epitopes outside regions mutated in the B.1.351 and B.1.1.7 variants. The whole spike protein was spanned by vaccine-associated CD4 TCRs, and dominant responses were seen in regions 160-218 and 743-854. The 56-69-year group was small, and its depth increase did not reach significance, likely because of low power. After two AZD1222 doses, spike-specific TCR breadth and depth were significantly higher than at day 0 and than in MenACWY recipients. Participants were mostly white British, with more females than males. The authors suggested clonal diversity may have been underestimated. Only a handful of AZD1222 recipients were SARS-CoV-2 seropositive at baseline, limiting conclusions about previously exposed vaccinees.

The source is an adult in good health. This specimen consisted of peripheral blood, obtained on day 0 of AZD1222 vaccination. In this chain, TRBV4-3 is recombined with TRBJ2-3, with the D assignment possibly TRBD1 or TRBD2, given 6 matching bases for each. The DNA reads TGCGCCAGCAGCCAAGATCATGGGGGGCGGGTTCTGGATACGCAGTATTTT. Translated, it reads CASSQDHGGRVLDTQYF.